This T cell receptor beta chain is from a study of blood T cell repertoires in COVID-19. Germline CDR1 and CDR2: LNHDA and SQIVND (reference sequence). This CDR3 spans 12 amino acids. Profiled with immunoSEQ multiplex PCR; TCRdb holds only in-frame clones, not every one. The table records about 260,000 clones, over 70% of them present only once. This TCR came from a human donor in a cohort sampled during active COVID-19. The chain uses TRBV19 and TRBJ2-6, with D perhaps matching TRBD1 (5 bases). The sequencing sample was made of peripheral blood. CDR3 in DNA: TGTGCTAGCAGGGCTGGGGCCAACGTCCTGACTTTC. Residues: CASRAGANVLTF.